This T cell receptor beta chain was identified during a study of blood T cell repertoires in COVID-19. Study at large: Sites across the United States, Italy and Spain contributed samples from acute and convalescent COVID-19.

Trimming cost V 3 bases and J 3 bases, with 25 bases left between them. The V gene's germline CDR1 is SGDLS and CDR2 YYNGEE. There are 18 residues in the CDR3. Enrollees, about 18 to 95 years old, lived in approximately 24 US areas. Categorization into cohorts depended on clinical history that participants reported. TCRdb's table, derived via immunoSEQ multiplex PCR, lists solely in-frame clones and lacks some. The table shows about 370,000 clones, with roughly nine tenths occurring only once. The V and J genes are TRBV9 and TRBJ2-7; a possible D gene is TRBD2 (6 bases). Sequencing used PBMCs or T cells enriched from blood (not recorded which). This clonotype was obtained from a man between 18 and 29 years old who had recovered from COVID-19. CDR3 loop: CASSDGSVGGVAIYEQYF. CDR3 nucleotide sequence: TGTGCCAGCAGCGATGGGTCGGTTGGCGGGGTAGCGATCTACGAGCAGTACTTC.